The next 28 T cell receptor beta chains were all read from a single sample in a study of T cells after yellow fever vaccination. TCRdb analysed the 5' RACE reads with MiXCR anew, one entry per CDR3 protein. The sample lists some 300,000 distinct CDR3 sequences; approximately 12% were seen once. The source was CD4+ T cells sorted from PBMCs, collected 45 days after the yellow fever booster vaccination. The origin of the receptors is a man aged 18 to 29 who received the YFV17D yellow fever vaccine.

The chain has TRBV25-1 and TRBJ1-4, with D possibly matching TRBD1 (5 bases). This CDR3 is built from 15 residues. V gave up 5 bases and J gave up 5 bases, with 15 bases separating them. From germline, CDR1 is MGHDK and CDR2 SYGVNS. Here the CDR3 DNA reads TGTGCCAGCAGTCTTAAGCAGGGTTTAAATGAAAAACTGTTTTTT. Its translation: CASSLKQGLNEKLFF.

This clonotype appeared a few times. The chain employs TRBV7-8 and TRBJ2-7, with 7 positions matching TRBD1. V gave up 1 base and J gave up 3 bases; unmatched junction bases: 3. Germline CDR1 SGHVS, CDR2 FQNEAQ. The CDR3 length is 14 residues. CDR3 loop: CASSLGPGGYEQYV. As DNA, the CDR3 is TGTGCCAGCAGCTTAGGGCCAGGGGGCTACGAGCAGTACGTC.

Many counts were recorded for this clonotype. The genes are TRBV24-1 and TRBJ2-2; the D gene could be TRBD1 or TRBD2 (5 bases each). The CDR3 has 14 residues. V was pared by 4 bases and J by 7 bases, with 12 bases between. Germline V gene sequence: CDR1 KGHDR, CDR2 SFDVKD. The CDR3 DNA sequence: TGTGCCACCAGTGAGCCCGGGACGAACGGGGAGCTGTTTTTT. Protein product: CATSEPGTNGELFF.

This clonotype has ten or more counts. This chain joins TRBV2 and TRBJ1-4; perhaps TRBD1 as D (5 bases). The CDR3 length is 14 residues. V lost 3 bases and J lost 6, with 11 bases in between. Germline V gene sequence: CDR1 SNHLY, CDR2 FYNNEI. CDR3 nucleotide sequence: TGTGCCAGCAGTGACAGGGTCGGTTATGAAAAACTGTTTTTT. Amino acids: CASSDRVGYEKLFF. The full variable domain, with the rest looked up from reference TRBV2 and TRBJ1-4, is EPEVTQTPSHQVTQMGQEVILRCVPISNHLYFYWYRQILGQKVEFLVSFYNNEISEKSEIFDDQFSVERPDGSNFTLKIRSTKLEDSAMYFCASSDRVGYEKLFFGSGTQLSVL.

The table lists this clonotype with many counts. V usage is TRBV7-2 and J usage is TRBJ2-5, with 7 bases fitting TRBD2. Trimming removed 3 bases from V and 2 bases from J; junction bases left unmatched: 3. CDR3 length: 14 residues. The germline CDR1 and CDR2 sequences are SGHTA and FQGNSA. CDR3 loop: CASSFGGVQETQYF. The CDR3 DNA follows: TGTGCCAGCAGCTTTGGGGGGGTTCAAGAGACCCAGTACTTC.

A few counts support this clonotype. This chain uses TRBV10-3 with TRBJ2-1; 8 nucleotides agree with TRBD2. Germline CDR1 is ENHRY and CDR2 is SYGVKD. With V trimmed by 2 bases and J by 6 bases, 9 bases remained unmatched. The CDR3 sequence is 16 residues long. Written as DNA, the CDR3 is TGTGCCATCAGTGAGGGGACTAGTCTCGTTGCCAATGAGCAGTTCTTC. It is translated as CAISEGTSLVANEQFF.

This clonotype showed up just a few times. V and J are TRBV27 and TRBJ2-5; 11 bases are shared with TRBD2. The V gene end was trimmed by 6 bases and the J gene end by 3 bases; junction bases not matched to a gene: 3. The length of the CDR3 is 14 residues. Germline V gives CDR1 MNHEY, CDR2 SMNVEV (reference sequence). CDR3 region: CASRASGGKETQYF. For the CDR3, the DNA is TGTGCCAGCAGGGCTAGCGGGGGGAAAGAGACCCAGTACTTC.

This clonotype was seen ten or more times. The J gene is TRBJ1-2, the V gene TRBV7-9; D uncertain. The germline V and J ends were trimmed by 1 base and 8 bases, with 8 bases remaining between them. The CDR3 consists of 12 residues. Germline CDR1 SEHNR, CDR2 FQNEAQ (reference sequence). CDR3 residues: CASSLEGLGYTF. DNA for the CDR3: TGTGCCAGCAGCTTAGAAGGGTTGGGCTACACCTTC.

This clonotype occurred once. J is TRBJ2-2 and V is TRBV5-1, with D perhaps given as TRBD1 or TRBD2 (5 bases each). Germline V CDR1 and CDR2: SGHRS, YFSETQ. The CDR3 length is 15 residues. The ends were cut back, 4 bases at V and 9 bases at J, with 19 bases in the middle. CDR3 amino acids: CASSNGTDERRELFF. CDR3 DNA: TGCGCCAGCAGCAACGGGACGGACGAGCGCAGGGAGCTGTTTTTT.

This clonotype showed up just a few times. The gene calls are TRBV20-1 and TRBJ2-1; TRBD2 aligns across 9 bases. This CDR3 region has 14 residues. V dropped 5 bases and J dropped 4; count of bases not matched to a gene: 6. Germline V gene sequence: CDR1 DFQATT, CDR2 SNEGSKA (reference sequence). The CDR3 loop is CSAALAGGYNEQFF. The CDR3 nucleotides are TGCAGTGCTGCCTTGGCGGGGGGGTACAATGAGCAGTTCTTC.

This clonotype was counted between two and nine times. The chain links TRBV7-2 to TRBJ2-1, with D possibly matching TRBD2 (5 bases). The germline V gene has CDR1 SGHTA and CDR2 FQGNSA. CDR3 length: 17 residues. The V end lost 4 bases, the J end lost 0 bases, and 16 bases lay between the germline ends. The CDR3 sequence: CASSSLGRISSYNEQFF. The DNA for the CDR3 is TGTGCCAGCAGCTCCCTGGGGAGAATCAGCTCCTACAATGAGCAGTTCTTC.

This CDR3 is CAWSVSGGSADTQYF. DNA for the CDR3: TGTGCCTGGAGTGTAAGCGGGGGTAGTGCAGATACGCAGTATTTT. The chain couples TRBV30 to TRBJ2-3; 8 nucleotides agree with TRBD2. J was trimmed by 4 bases and V by 0 bases; bases with no gene match: 6. The CDR3 loop spans 15 amino acids. CDR1 and CDR2 (germline): GTSNPN, SVGIG (reference sequence).

The V and J genes are TRBV6-1 and TRBJ1-2, with 8 bases matching TRBD1. Unmatched junction bases numbered 5, after V lost 2 bases and J lost 6 bases. The germline V gene has CDR1 MNHNS and CDR2 SASEGT. The CDR3 loop spans 14 amino acids. CDR3 in DNA: TGTGCCAGCAGTGAACGGCAGGGGGCTGATGGCTACACCTTC. This codes for CASSERQGADGYTF.

The rearrangement links TRBV12-3 or TRBV12-4 to TRBJ2-1; TRBD1 or TRBD2 may be the D gene (5 bases each). The CDR3 sequence is 15 residues long. Deletions cut 9 bases from V and 0 bases from J, with 15 bases between. As DNA, the CDR3 is TGTGCCAGTAGAGGGACCGTGAGCTCCTACAATGAGCAGTTCTTC. Its protein product is CASRGTVSSYNEQFF.

This chain uses TRBV4-2 with TRBJ2-6; D gene unclear. The CDR3 loop spans 14 amino acids. CDR1 is LGHNA, CDR2 YNFKEQ, per germline. V lost 5 bases and J 2 bases, leaving 7 bases between the germline ends. For the CDR3, the DNA is TGTGCCAGCAGCGAAGGGACTGGGGCCAACGTCCTGACTTTC. Translation: CASSEGTGANVLTF.

This clonotype was counted only a few times. The chain carries TRBV12-3 or TRBV12-4 and TRBJ2-5; 8 positions agree with TRBD2. CDR3 length equals 16 residues. The junction had 13 bases not matched to a gene; V was cut back by 6 bases and J by 4 bases. The CDR3 loop reads CASRNWASGGRETQYF. The CDR3 DNA is TGTGCCAGCAGAAACTGGGCAAGCGGGGGCCGAGAGACCCAGTACTTC.

This clonotype showed up just a few times. The V gene is TRBV12-3 or TRBV12-4, the J gene TRBJ2-1; the D gene is possibly TRBD1 (5 bases). The CDR3 totals 15 residues. V shed 2 bases and J shed 6 bases, with 14 bases lying between them. DNA for the CDR3: TGTGCCAGCAGTTTACCGCAGGAAGGGGTCAATGAGCAGTTCTTC. Translation gives CASSLPQEGVNEQFF.

The chain is built from TRBV24-1 and TRBJ1-2; D remains ambiguous. With 7 bases removed from V and 7 bases from J, the gap between germline ends came to 18 bases. Per the germline V gene, CDR1 is KGHDR and CDR2 is SFDVKD. The CDR3 length is 14 residues. This chain's CDR3 is CATSLRSGAFGYTF. The CDR3 DNA follows: TGTGCCACCAGCCTCAGGTCCGGAGCGTTTGGCTACACCTTC.

This chain uses TRBV4-1 with TRBJ2-3; 10 positions agree with TRBD2. Trimming took 6 bases from V and 2 from J; bases not matched to a gene: 8. Looked up from germline, CDR1 is MGHRA and CDR2 is YSYEKL. The CDR3 covers 16 residues. For the CDR3, the DNA is TGCGCCAGCAGATTAGACGGACTAGCGGTCACAGATACGCAGTATTTT. Translated: CASRLDGLAVTDTQYF.

This clonotype has ten or more counts. V usage is TRBV12-3 or TRBV12-4 and J usage is TRBJ2-5; possible D gene TRBD2, 6 bases. V gave up 7 bases and J gave up 7 bases, with 22 bases separating them. CDR3 length equals 15 residues. Here the CDR3 DNA reads TGTGCCAGCACCGAACTCCGGGACTCTCCGGGGACCCAGTACTTC. Encoded protein: CASTELRDSPGTQYF.

This clonotype was counted only a few times. This chain uses TRBV19 with TRBJ1-5, with D possibly being TRBD1 (5 bases). Trimming cost V 5 bases and J 9 bases, with 11 bases left between them. Germline V gives CDR1 LNHDA, CDR2 SQIVND (reference sequence). The CDR3 runs 12 residues. The CDR3 coding sequence is TGTGCCAGTAGTTCGACAGATGGGCCCCAGCATTTT. Translated, it gives CASSSTDGPQHF.

This clonotype was picked up many times. This chain uses TRBV20-1 with TRBJ2-2, with TRBD1 as a possible D gene (5 bases). V was clipped by 3 bases and J by 6 bases, with 14 bases between them. This CDR3 is built from 14 residues. CDR1 is DFQATT, CDR2 SNEGSKA, per germline (reference sequence). The CDR3 DNA reads as TGCAGTGCTAGTAACCCAAGGGGCGCCGGGGAGCTGTTTTTT. Its translation is CSASNPRGAGELFF.

This sequence joins TRBV5-1 and TRBJ2-3; TRBD2 is a possible D gene (6 bases). CDR1 is SGHRS, CDR2 YFSETQ, per germline. Trimming cost V 1 base and J 2 bases, with 11 bases left between them. The CDR3 spans 15 residues. In DNA, the CDR3 is TGCGCCAGCAGCTTGCTGCGGGGACCCACAGATACGCAGTATTTT. This codes for CASSLLRGPTDTQYF.

This clonotype occurred many times. This chain connects TRBV12-3 or TRBV12-4 to TRBJ1-6; weak D call: TRBD1 (5 bases). This CDR3 is built from 15 residues. Trimming took off 3 bases at V and 6 bases at J, with 12 bases between the two ends. The CDR3, as DNA: TGTGCCAGCAGTTTTTCGACAGCTAGTAATTCACCCCTCCACTTT. Residues: CASSFSTASNSPLHF.

V gene TRBV5-1 combines with J gene TRBJ2-5; D remains unclear. V lost 0 bases, J lost 5 bases, and 14 bases lay in between. Germline loops: CDR1 SGHRS, CDR2 YFSETQ. The CDR3 consists of 15 residues. The CDR3 DNA follows: TGCGCCAGCAGCTTGGGGAGCGTACCAGGCGAGACCCAGTACTTC. Amino acid sequence: CASSLGSVPGETQYF.

This clonotype was detected only a few times. This rearrangement joins TRBV18 to TRBJ2-7; D is undetermined. Trimming pared 2 bases from V and 5 bases from J, leaving 7 bases between. Germline V gene sequence: CDR1 KGHSH, CDR2 LQKENI. The CDR3 loop spans 12 amino acids. CDR3 sequence: CASSPVNHEQYF. CDR3 nucleotide sequence: TGTGCCAGCTCACCAGTAAACCACGAGCAGTACTTC. Full variable domain (missing parts from reference TRBV18 and TRBJ2-7): NAGVMQNPRHLVRRRGQEARLRCSPMKGHSHVYWYRQLPEEGLKFMVYLQKENIIDESGMPKERFSAEFPKEGPSILRIQQVVRGDSAAYFCASSPVNHEQYFGPGTRLTVT.

The sample holds a few counts of this clonotype. The chain employs TRBV20-1 and TRBJ2-2; D is possibly TRBD1 or TRBD2 (6 bases each). Germline V gene data show CDR1 as DFQATT and CDR2 as SNEGSKA (reference sequence). Trimming cost V 6 bases and J 3 bases, with 14 bases left between them. This CDR3 has 14 amino acids. The CDR3 spells CSARGEVDTGELFF. DNA for the CDR3: TGCAGTGCAAGGGGGGAAGTAGACACCGGGGAGCTGTTTTTT.

The CDR3 is CASSPGQGVRSPLHF. CDR3 sequence (DNA): TGCGCCAGCAGCCCCGGTCAGGGGGTTCGGTCACCCCTCCACTTT. This sequence joins TRBV5-1 and TRBJ1-6; TRBD1 matches 7 bases. The V gene end was trimmed by 4 bases and the J gene end by 10 bases; junction bases not matched to a gene: 11. CDR1 is SGHRS and CDR2 is YFSETQ in the germline V gene. This CDR3 has 15 residues.